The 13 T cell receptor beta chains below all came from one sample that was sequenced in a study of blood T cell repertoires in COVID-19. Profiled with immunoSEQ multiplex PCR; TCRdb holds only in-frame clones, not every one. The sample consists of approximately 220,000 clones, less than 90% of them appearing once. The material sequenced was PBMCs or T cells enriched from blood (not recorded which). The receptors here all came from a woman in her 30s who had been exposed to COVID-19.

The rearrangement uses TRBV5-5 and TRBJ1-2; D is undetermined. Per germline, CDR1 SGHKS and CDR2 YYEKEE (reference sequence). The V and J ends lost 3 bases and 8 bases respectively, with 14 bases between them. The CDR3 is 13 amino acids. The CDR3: CASSSQTDTGYTF. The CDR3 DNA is TGTGCCAGCAGCTCCCAAACAGACACCGGCTACACCTTC.

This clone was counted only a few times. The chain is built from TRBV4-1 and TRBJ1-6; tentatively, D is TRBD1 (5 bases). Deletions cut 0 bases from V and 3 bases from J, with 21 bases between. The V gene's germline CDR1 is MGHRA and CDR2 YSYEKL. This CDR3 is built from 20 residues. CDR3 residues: CASSQEGQGYYTFYNSPLHF. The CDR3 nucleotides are TGCGCCAGCAGCCAAGAAGGCCAGGGCTATTATACGTTCTATAATTCACCCCTCCACTTT.

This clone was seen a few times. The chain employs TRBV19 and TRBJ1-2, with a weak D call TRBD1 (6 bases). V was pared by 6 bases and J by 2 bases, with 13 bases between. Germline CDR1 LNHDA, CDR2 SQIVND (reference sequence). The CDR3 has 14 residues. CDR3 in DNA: TGTGCCAGTAGCAGCCCCCAGGGGAACTATGGCTACACCTTC. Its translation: CASSSPQGNYGYTF.

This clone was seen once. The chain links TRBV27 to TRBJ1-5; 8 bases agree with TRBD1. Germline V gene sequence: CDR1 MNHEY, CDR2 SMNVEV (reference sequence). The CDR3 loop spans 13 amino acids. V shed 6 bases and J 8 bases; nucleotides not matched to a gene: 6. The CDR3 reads CASSIRGPEPQHF. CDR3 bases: TGTGCCAGCAGCATCAGGGGGCCGGAGCCCCAGCATTTT.

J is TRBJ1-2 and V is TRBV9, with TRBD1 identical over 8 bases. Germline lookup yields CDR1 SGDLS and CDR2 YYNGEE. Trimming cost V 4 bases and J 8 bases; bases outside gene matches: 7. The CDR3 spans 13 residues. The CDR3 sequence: CASSYRQGKGYTF. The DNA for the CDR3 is TGTGCCAGCAGCTACAGACAGGGGAAGGGCTACACCTTC.

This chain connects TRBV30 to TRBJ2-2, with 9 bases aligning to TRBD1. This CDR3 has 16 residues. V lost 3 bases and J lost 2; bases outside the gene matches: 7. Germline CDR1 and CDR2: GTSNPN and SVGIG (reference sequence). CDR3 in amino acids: CAWRKGTGINTGELFF. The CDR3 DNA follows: TGTGCCTGGAGAAAGGGGACAGGGATAAACACCGGGGAGCTGTTTTTT.

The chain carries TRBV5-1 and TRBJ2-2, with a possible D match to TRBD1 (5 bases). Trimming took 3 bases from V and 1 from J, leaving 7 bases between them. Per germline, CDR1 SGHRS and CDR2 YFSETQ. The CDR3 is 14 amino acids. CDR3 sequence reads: CASSSRENTGELFF. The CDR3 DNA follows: TGCGCCAGCAGCTCCAGGGAGAACACCGGGGAGCTGTTTTTT.

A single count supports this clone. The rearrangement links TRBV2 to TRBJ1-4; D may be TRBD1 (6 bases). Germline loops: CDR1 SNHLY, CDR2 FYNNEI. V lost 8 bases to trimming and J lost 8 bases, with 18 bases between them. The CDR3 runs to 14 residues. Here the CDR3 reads CASFYREGREKLFF. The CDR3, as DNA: TGTGCCAGCTTCTACAGGGAGGGGCGCGAAAAACTGTTTTTT.

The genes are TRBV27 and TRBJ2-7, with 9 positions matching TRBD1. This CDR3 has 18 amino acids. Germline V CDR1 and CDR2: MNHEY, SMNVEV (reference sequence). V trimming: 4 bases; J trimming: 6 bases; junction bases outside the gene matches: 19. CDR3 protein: CASSSMHSDRGSFFEQYF. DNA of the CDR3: TGTGCCAGCAGTTCAATGCATTCGGACAGGGGCTCATTCTTCGAGCAGTACTTC.

The CDR3 DNA reads TGTGCCAGCAGCGTAGCTGGCGGGGTTGCGTCCTACAATGAGCAGTTCTTC. Translation: CASSVAGGVASYNEQFF. V is TRBV9 and J is TRBJ2-1, with a tentative D call TRBD2 (6 bases). Germline loops: CDR1 SGDLS, CDR2 YYNGEE. This CDR3 comprises 17 residues. With 0 bases removed from V and 1 base from J, the gap between germline ends came to 14 bases.

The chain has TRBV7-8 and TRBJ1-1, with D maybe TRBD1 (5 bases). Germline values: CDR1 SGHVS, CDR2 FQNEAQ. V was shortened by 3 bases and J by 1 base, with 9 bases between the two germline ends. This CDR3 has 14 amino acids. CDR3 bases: TGTGCCAGCAGCTTCCGTCAGGGGAACACTGAAGCTTTCTTT. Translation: CASSFRQGNTEAFF. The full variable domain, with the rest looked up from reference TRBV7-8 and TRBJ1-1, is GAGVSQSPRYKVAKRGQDVALRCDPISGHVSLFWYQQALGQGPEFLTYFQNEAQLDKSGLPSDRFFAERPEGSVSTLKIQRTQQEDSAVYLCASSFRQGNTEAFFGQGTRLTVV.

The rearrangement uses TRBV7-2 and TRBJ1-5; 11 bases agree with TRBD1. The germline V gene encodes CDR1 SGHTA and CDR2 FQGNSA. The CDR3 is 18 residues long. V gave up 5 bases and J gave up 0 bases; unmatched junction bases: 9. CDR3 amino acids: CASSGGTGGPYSNQPQHF. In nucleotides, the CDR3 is TGTGCCAGCAGCGGAGGGACAGGGGGACCCTATAGCAATCAGCCCCAGCATTTT.

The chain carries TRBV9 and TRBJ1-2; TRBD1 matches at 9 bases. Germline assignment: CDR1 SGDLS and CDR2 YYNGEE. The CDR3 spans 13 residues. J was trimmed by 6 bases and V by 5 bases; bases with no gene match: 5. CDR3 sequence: CASRRTGEDGYTF. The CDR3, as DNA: TGTGCCAGCAGACGGACAGGGGAAGATGGCTACACCTTC.